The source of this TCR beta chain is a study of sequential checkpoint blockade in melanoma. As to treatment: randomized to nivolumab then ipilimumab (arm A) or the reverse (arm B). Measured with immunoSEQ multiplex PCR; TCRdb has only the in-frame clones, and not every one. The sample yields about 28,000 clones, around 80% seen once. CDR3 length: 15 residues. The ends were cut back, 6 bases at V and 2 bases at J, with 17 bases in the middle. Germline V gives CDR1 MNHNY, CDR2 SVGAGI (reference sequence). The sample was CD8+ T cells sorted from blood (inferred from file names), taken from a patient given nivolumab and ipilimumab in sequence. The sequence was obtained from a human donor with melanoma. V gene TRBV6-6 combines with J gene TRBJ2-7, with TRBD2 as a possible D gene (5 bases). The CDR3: CASSLSGYRAYEQYF. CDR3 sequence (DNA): TGTGCCAGCAGCCTGTCGGGGTACCGAGCCTACGAGCAGTACTTC.